The sequence of this TCR beta chain was determined in a study of T-cell memory formation after mild COVID-19. Study-wide context: TCR clusters largely stayed donor specific.

Study results and caveats: Clones that contracted from day 15 to 85 had balanced CD4/CD8; later expanders were CD4+ biased. Clonal second-wave expansions that peaked on day 37 had unconfirmed SARS-CoV-2 specificity. CD4+ contracting clones lay mainly in CM and EM, CD8+ ones in EMRA.

V lost 5 bases and J lost 5, with 17 bases in between. This CDR3 has 15 amino acids. As concerns this clonotype: The antigen remains undetermined.

Each CDR3 protein gets one entry after TCRdb re-called the 5' RACE reads with MiXCR. The table includes about 45,000 distinct CDR3 sequences, under 7.5% detected once. This TCR derives from a man aged 18 to 35 who had mild COVID-19 (a few samples of this study predate the infection). Cell type and time point are not known. Input material: PBMCs or a T cell subset sorted from them (not recorded which). The gene calls are TRBV12-3 or TRBV12-4 and TRBJ2-3; D is possibly TRBD2 (6 bases). CDR3 sequence (DNA): TGTGCCAGCAGTCATTCGAGGCGGGGCGGAGATACGCAGTATTTT. The encoded protein is CASSHSRRGGDTQYF.